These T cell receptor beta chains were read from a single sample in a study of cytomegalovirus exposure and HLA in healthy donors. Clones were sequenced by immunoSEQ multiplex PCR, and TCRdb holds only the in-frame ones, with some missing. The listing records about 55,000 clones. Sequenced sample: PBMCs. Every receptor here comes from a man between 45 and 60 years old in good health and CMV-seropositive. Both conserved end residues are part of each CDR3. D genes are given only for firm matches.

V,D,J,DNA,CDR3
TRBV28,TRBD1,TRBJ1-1,TGTGCCAGCATGGATACCGGGACAGGGGGACGGACTGAAGCTTTCTTT,CASMDTGTGGRTEAFF
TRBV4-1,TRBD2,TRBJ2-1,TGCGCCAGCAGCCAAGCTAGCGGGCCATACAATGAGCAGTTCTTC,CASSQASGPYNEQFF
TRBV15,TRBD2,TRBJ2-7,TGTGCCACCAGCACTAGCGGGAGGCCCTACGAGCAGTACTTC,CATSTSGRPYEQYF
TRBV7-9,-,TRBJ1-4,TGTGCCAGCATCAAGGGGGGGGGATCTAATGAAAAACTGTTTTTT,CASIKGGGSNEKLFF
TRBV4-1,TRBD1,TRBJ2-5,TGCGCCAGCAGCCAAGCACAGGGGCGAACCCAAACCCAGTACTTC,CASSQAQGRTQTQYF
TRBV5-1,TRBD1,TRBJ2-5,TGCGCCAGCAGCTTGGCCGGCAGGGGGCTTGGGGAGACCCAGTACTTC,CASSLAGRGLGETQYF
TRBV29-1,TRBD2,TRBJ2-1,TGCAGCGCTAGCGGGAGATCGGGTGAGCAGTTCTTC,CSASGRSGEQFF
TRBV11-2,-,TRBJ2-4,TGTGCCAGCAGCTTAGGCGCGGGAAGAGCCAAAAACATTCAGTACTTC,CASSLGAGRAKNIQYF
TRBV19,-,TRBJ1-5,TGTGCCAGTAGTATTGGTCAGGGGCCTGGGAGCAATCAGCCCCAGCATTTT,CASSIGQGPGSNQPQHF
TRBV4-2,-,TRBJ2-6,TGTGCCAGCAGCCAAGAAGGTAGCGGAGGCTCTGGGGCCAACGTCCTGACTTTC,CASSQEGSGGSGANVLTF
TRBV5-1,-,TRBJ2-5,TGCGCCAGCAGCGCAGGGGGGTACCAAGAGACCCAGTACTTC,CASSAGGYQETQYF
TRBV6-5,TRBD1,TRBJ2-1,TGTGCCAGCAGTAACATGGACAGGCCCAAGATCTTC,CASSNMDRPKIF
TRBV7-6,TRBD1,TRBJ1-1,TGTGCCAGCAGCGACCTGGACAGGGGCGTCGCTGAAGCTTTCTTT,CASSDLDRGVAEAFF
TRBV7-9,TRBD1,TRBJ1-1,TGTGCCAGCAGCTTAAGGACAGGGGTCAGGGGGACTGAAGCTTTCTTT,CASSLRTGVRGTEAFF
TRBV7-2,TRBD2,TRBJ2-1,TGTGCCAGCAGCTCCAGCGGGGGGCCCTACAATGAGCAGTTCTTC,CASSSSGGPYNEQFF
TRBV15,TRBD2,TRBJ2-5,TGTGCCACCAGCAAGGTGACTAGCGGGGGATGGCAGACCCAGTACTTC,CATSKVTSGGWQTQYF
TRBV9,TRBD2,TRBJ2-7,TGTGCCAGCAGCCCGGGCGCTGGACTAGGGGTTCTCGAGCAGTACTTC,CASSPGAGLGVLEQYF